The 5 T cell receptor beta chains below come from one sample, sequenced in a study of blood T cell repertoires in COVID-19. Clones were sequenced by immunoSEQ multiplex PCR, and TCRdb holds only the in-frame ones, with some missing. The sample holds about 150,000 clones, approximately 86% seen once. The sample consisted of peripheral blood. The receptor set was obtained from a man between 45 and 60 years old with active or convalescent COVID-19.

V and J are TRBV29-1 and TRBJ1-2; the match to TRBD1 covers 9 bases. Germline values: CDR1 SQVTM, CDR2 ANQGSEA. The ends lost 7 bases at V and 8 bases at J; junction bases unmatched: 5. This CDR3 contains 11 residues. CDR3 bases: TGCAGCGACGGACAGGGGTCGGGCTACACCTTC. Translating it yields CSDGQGSGYTF.

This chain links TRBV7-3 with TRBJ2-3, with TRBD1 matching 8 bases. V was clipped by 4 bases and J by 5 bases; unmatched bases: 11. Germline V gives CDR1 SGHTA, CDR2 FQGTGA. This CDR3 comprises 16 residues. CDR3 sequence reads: CASSSLGTGLGDTQYF. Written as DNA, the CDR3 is TGTGCCAGCAGCTCACTAGGGACAGGTTTAGGAGATACGCAGTATTTT. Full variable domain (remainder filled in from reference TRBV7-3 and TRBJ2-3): GAGVSQTPSNKVTEKGKYVELRCDPISGHTALYWYRQSLGQGPEFLIYFQGTGAADDSGLPNDRFFAVRPEGSVSTLKIQRTERGDSAVYLCASSSLGTGLGDTQYFGPGTRLTVL.

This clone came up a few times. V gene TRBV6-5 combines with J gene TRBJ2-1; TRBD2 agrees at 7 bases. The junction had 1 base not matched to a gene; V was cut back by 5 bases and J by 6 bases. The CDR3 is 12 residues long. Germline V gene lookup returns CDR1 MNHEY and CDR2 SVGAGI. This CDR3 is CASSRLANEQFF. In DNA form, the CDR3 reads TGTGCCAGCAGTAGACTAGCCAATGAGCAGTTCTTC.

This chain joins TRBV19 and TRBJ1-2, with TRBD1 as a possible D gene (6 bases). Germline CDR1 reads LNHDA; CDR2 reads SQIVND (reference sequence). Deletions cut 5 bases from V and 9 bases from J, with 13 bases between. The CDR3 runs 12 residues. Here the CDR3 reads CASSLAGASYTF. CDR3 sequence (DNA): TGTGCCAGTAGTTTGGCAGGGGCGAGCTACACCTTC.

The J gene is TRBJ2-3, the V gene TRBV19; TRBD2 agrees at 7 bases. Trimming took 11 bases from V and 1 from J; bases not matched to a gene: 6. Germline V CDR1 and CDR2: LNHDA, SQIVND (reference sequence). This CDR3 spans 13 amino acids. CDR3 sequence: CAVAGFRTDTQYF. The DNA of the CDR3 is TGTGCCGTAGCGGGCTTCCGCACAGATACGCAGTATTTT.